Below, 18 T cell receptor beta chains from the same sample are listed, as sequenced in a study of early T cells in non-severe SARS-CoV-2 infection. TCRdb re-analysed the 5' RACE reads in MiXCR, keeping a single row per CDR3 protein. The sample lists some 48,000 distinct CDR3 sequences, over 5% occurring once. The specimen was whole blood, collected at baseline. These receptors were taken from an adult who was a healthcare worker with PCR-confirmed SARS-CoV-2 infection or an uninfected control (not recorded which).

This clonotype appeared a few times. The chain is built from TRBV28 and TRBJ2-4; TRBD1 might be the D (6 bases). The CDR3 has 16 amino acids. Trimming stripped 7 bases from V and 0 bases from J, with 16 bases between. The germline V gene encodes CDR1 MDHEN and CDR2 SYDVKM. CDR3: CASTRTGILAKNIQYF. CDR3 nucleotides: TGTGCCAGCACCCGAACAGGGATACTAGCCAAAAACATTCAGTACTTC.

The chain employs TRBV3-1 and TRBJ1-5; D is ambiguous. The V end lost 1 base, the J end lost 4 bases, and 11 bases lay between the germline ends. Per germline, CDR1 LGHDT and CDR2 YNNKEL (reference sequence). There are 15 residues in the CDR3. In nucleotides, the CDR3 is TGTGCCAGCAGCCAAGTAGCCGGCAGTAATCAGCCCCAGCATTTT. It encodes CASSQVAGSNQPQHF.

This clonotype was seen a handful of times. The chain recombines TRBV7-3 with TRBJ2-3; 7 bases are a match to TRBD1. Trimming at V came to 6 bases and at J to 5 bases, leaving 11 bases not matched to a gene. Looked up from germline, CDR1 is SGHTA and CDR2 is FQGTGA. The CDR3 extends over 15 amino acids. The CDR3 is CASSDPGQRRDTQYF. CDR3 DNA sequence: TGTGCCAGCAGTGACCCGGGACAGAGAAGAGATACGCAGTATTTT.

This chain joins TRBV28 and TRBJ2-7; tentatively, D is TRBD1 (5 bases). This CDR3 spans 14 amino acids. Between the trimmed V and J ends, which lost 2 bases and 7 bases, there was a span of 15 bases. Germline lookup yields CDR1 MDHEN and CDR2 SYDVKM. Here the CDR3 DNA reads TGTGCCAGCAGTTTAGTAGGGGTACTAAGGGAGCAGTACTTC. Protein product: CASSLVGVLREQYF.

V usage is TRBV27 and J usage is TRBJ1-5; no reliable D call. Germline V gene sequence: CDR1 MNHEY, CDR2 SMNVEV (reference sequence). The V gene lost 0 bases and the J gene lost 10 bases, with 10 bases spanning the gap. CDR3 length: 13 amino acids. CDR3 sequence reads: CASSLSQGSPQHF. CDR3 nucleotide sequence: TGTGCCAGCAGTTTATCGCAAGGGAGCCCCCAGCATTTT.

Ten or more counts support this clonotype. The J gene is TRBJ1-6, the V gene TRBV12-3 or TRBV12-4; D gene uncertain. This CDR3 is 15 amino acids long. The V end was cut by 7 bases, the J end by 8 bases, with 18 bases between. The CDR3 DNA sequence: TGTGCCAGCACCCTCGGGCAACCCGGGCATTCACCCCTCCACTTT. This sequence encodes CASTLGQPGHSPLHF.

This clonotype was found many times. The chain carries TRBV20-1 and TRBJ1-5; D call uncertain. Germline V CDR1 and CDR2: DFQATT, SNEGSKA (reference sequence). Trimming took off 1 base at V and 3 bases at J, with 7 bases between the two ends. The length of the CDR3 is 13 residues. In DNA form, the CDR3 reads TGCAGTGCTAGAGTTGGTTTCAATCAGCCCCAGCATTTT. Protein sequence: CSARVGFNQPQHF.

The CDR3: CSADRQGIYEQYF. The CDR3 region has the DNA TGCAGTGCCGATCGACAGGGAATCTACGAGCAGTACTTC. This rearrangement joins TRBV20-1 to TRBJ2-7; 7 bases match TRBD1. This CDR3 is 13 amino acids long. The germline gives CDR1 DFQATT, CDR2 SNEGSKA (reference sequence). V was pared by 6 bases and J by 3 bases, with 8 bases of the junction left unmatched.

This clonotype has only a few counts. The chain uses TRBV10-3 and TRBJ1-1, with a possible D match to TRBD1 (5 bases). Trimming cost V 4 bases and J 1 base, with 16 bases left between them. The germline V gene encodes CDR1 ENHRY and CDR2 SYGVKD. This CDR3 has 16 amino acids. The CDR3 protein is CAISAHQGASNTEAFF. The CDR3 DNA follows: TGTGCCATCAGTGCCCACCAGGGAGCATCGAACACTGAAGCTTTCTTT.

A few counts support this clonotype. The chain recombines TRBV7-9 with TRBJ1-4; no clear D. Per the germline V gene, CDR1 is SEHNR and CDR2 is FQNEAQ (reference sequence). The CDR3 runs to 12 residues. V lost 5 bases and J lost 5, with 6 bases in between. CDR3 DNA: TGTGCCAGCAGCCGATTGAATGAAAAACTGTTTTTT. The encoded protein is CASSRLNEKLFF.

This sequence joins TRBV20-1 and TRBJ2-7; D is possibly TRBD2 (5 bases). This CDR3 is built from 17 residues. Germline-derived CDR1 and CDR2 are DFQATT and SNEGSKA (reference sequence). Trimming removed 0 bases at V and 3 bases at J, with 21 bases between. CDR3: CSARDLKRAAYFYEQYF. The CDR3 bases are TGCAGTGCTAGAGATCTGAAGCGAGCGGCCTATTTCTACGAGCAGTACTTC.

This clonotype was seen many times. The chain combines TRBV5-6 with TRBJ2-3; D not resolved. Germline CDR1 SGHDT, CDR2 YYEEEE. Trimming left V 0 bases short and J 4 bases short, with 12 bases between. The CDR3 is made up of 15 amino acids. In DNA form, the CDR3 reads TGTGCCAGCAGCTTGGACGTAGGCAGTTCAGATACGCAGTATTTT. It yields the protein CASSLDVGSSDTQYF.

The sample holds many counts of this clonotype. The V call is TRBV20-1, the J call TRBJ1-4, with 7 positions matching TRBD1. Looked up from germline, CDR1 is DFQATT and CDR2 is SNEGSKA (reference sequence). The J segment lost 2 bases and the V segment lost 5 bases, leaving 8 bases of the junction unmatched. This CDR3 contains 15 residues. The CDR3 spells CSASRDSGTNEKLFF. CDR3 sequence (DNA): TGCAGTGCTTCCCGGGACAGCGGGACTAATGAAAAACTGTTTTTT.

This clonotype has a count of ten or more. This chain joins TRBV28 and TRBJ1-2; D ambiguous. This CDR3 has 13 amino acids. Trimming removed 4 bases at V and 8 bases at J, with 14 bases between. Per the germline V gene, CDR1 is MDHEN and CDR2 is SYDVKM. CDR3 residues: CASSSYPVGGYTF. CDR3 nucleotides: TGTGCCAGCAGTTCCTACCCCGTCGGAGGCTACACCTTC.

In its sample, this clonotype was seen many times. The J gene is TRBJ2-6, the V gene TRBV30, with TRBD1 as a possible D gene (5 bases). V was shortened by 4 bases and J by 0 bases, with 16 bases between the two germline ends. Germline CDR1 GTSNPN, CDR2 SVGIG (reference sequence). This CDR3 region has 17 residues. In DNA, the CDR3 is TGTGCCTGGAACCTTCGGGCAGGGCGCTCTGGGGCCAACGTCCTGACTTTC. It yields the protein CAWNLRAGRSGANVLTF.

There are a few counts of this clonotype. The V call is TRBV11-1, the J call TRBJ1-5; 9 nucleotides agree with TRBD1. The CDR3 is 14 amino acids. Germline V gene data show CDR1 as SGHAT and CDR2 as FQDESV (reference sequence). Trimming cost V 5 bases and J 3 bases; bases outside gene matches: 2. The CDR3 DNA is TGTGCCAGCAGCGGGACAGGGCCCAATCAGCCCCAGCATTTT. It codes for CASSGTGPNQPQHF.

V and J are TRBV9 and TRBJ2-1, with D tentatively TRBD1 or TRBD2 (5 bases each). Germline V lookup: CDR1 SGDLS, CDR2 YYNGEE. This CDR3 region has 16 residues. Between the trimmed V and J ends, which lost 3 bases and 0 bases, there was a span of 13 bases. CDR3 nucleotide sequence: TGTGCCAGCAGCGAAACCGGGACCATCTCCTACAATGAGCAGTTCTTC. This codes for CASSETGTISYNEQFF.

This clonotype was seen ten or more times. The chain has TRBV5-1 and TRBJ1-4, with D uncertain. This CDR3 is 14 amino acids long. CDR1 and CDR2 from the germline V gene are SGHRS and YFSETQ. V gave up 0 bases and J gave up 1 base, with 4 bases separating them. This CDR3 is CASSLGLTNEKLFF. The CDR3 DNA reads TGCGCCAGCAGCTTGGGCCTAACTAATGAAAAACTGTTTTTT.